Sequencing of this TCR beta chain was carried out in a study of graft-versus-host responses after intestinal transplantation. Study-wide background: In this cohort, recipients had multivisceral, liver-intestinal, or isolated intestinal transplants. All recipients got anti-thymocyte globulin induction, then tacrolimus and steroids for 2 to 4 years. Study conclusions and caveats: GvH clones were identified in recipient marrow, with some first appearing in ileum or blood.

Remarks on this clone: Its antigen is still unknown.

Profiled with immunoSEQ multiplex PCR; TCRdb holds only in-frame clones, not every one. The sample has some 39,000 clones, approximately 95% seen once. This receptor was taken from a human patient who received an intestinal transplant, so some T cells may come from the graft donor. The sample was PBMCs, taken 734 days after intestinal transplantation.

In DNA form, the CDR3 reads TGTGCCAGCAGTTACAGGGCAGCGAACACCGGGGAGCTGTTTTTT. This sequence encodes CASSYRAANTGELFF. The chain employs TRBV6-5 and TRBJ2-2, with unresolved D. This CDR3 comprises 15 residues. Germline CDR1 MNHEY, CDR2 SVGAGI. Trimming left V 2 bases short and J 0 bases short, with 7 bases between.